One and the same sample provided the 24 T cell receptor beta chains below, sequenced in a study of PD-1 blockade in classical Hodgkin lymphoma. After autologous stem cell transplantation all patients relapsed, and prior brentuximab vedotin exposure differed between cohorts. Produced via immunoSEQ multiplex PCR; TCRdb's table is partial and in-frame only. This sample has roughly 92,000 clones, with roughly 90% found just once. The specimen was peripheral blood mononuclear cells (PBMCs), collected at baseline. The receptors stem from a human donor with classical Hodgkin lymphoma.

The chain couples TRBV5-1 to TRBJ2-1, with TRBD2 matching 7 bases. The CDR3 totals 16 residues. CDR1 is SGHRS and CDR2 is YFSETQ in the germline V gene. The trim removed 3 bases at V and 9 bases at J, leaving 15 bases unmatched. The CDR3 DNA reads as TGCGCCAGCAGCTGGGGGGGACCCCGGAGGAGAGGTGAGCAGTTCTTC. The encoded protein is CASSWGGPRRRGEQFF.

The gene calls are TRBV5-1 and TRBJ1-2; D possibly corresponds to TRBD1 (6 bases). The CDR3 has 17 residues. From germline, CDR1 is SGHRS and CDR2 YFSETQ. The V and J ends lost 1 base and 2 bases respectively, with 18 bases between them. For the CDR3, the DNA is TGCGCCAGCAGCTTGACTGCAAGGACAGCCCCCAACTATGGCTACACCTTC. Protein sequence: CASSLTARTAPNYGYTF.

V gene TRBV28 combines with J gene TRBJ1-1; D not resolved. The V end lost 2 bases, the J end lost 1 base, and 5 bases lay between the germline ends. The CDR3 extends over 13 amino acids. Germline V gene sequence: CDR1 MDHEN, CDR2 SYDVKM. CDR3 loop: CASSLDGNTEAFF. In DNA form, the CDR3 reads TGTGCCAGCAGTTTAGACGGGAACACTGAAGCTTTCTTT.

J is TRBJ2-5 and V is TRBV5-4, with 8 bases lining up with TRBD2. The closer fit of TRBJ2-7 to the DNA end suggests the J call may be wrong. Germline V gene data show CDR1 as SGHNT and CDR2 as YYREEE (reference sequence). This CDR3 is built from 16 residues. The CDR3: CASSSYPLAGDYEQYF. As DNA, the CDR3 is TGTGCCAGCAGCTCGTACCCCCTAGCGGGCGACTACGAGCAGTACTTC.

In its sample, this clone was seen once. The chain combines TRBV27 with TRBJ1-5; tentatively, D is TRBD1 (6 bases). This CDR3 has 16 residues. Germline V CDR1 and CDR2: MNHEY, SMNVEV (reference sequence). Deletions cut 2 bases from V and 1 base from J, with 12 bases between. CDR3 region: CASSLPRDKSNQPQHF. The CDR3 coding sequence is TGTGCCAGCAGTTTACCTCGGGACAAAAGCAATCAGCCCCAGCATTTT.

The gene calls are TRBV15 and TRBJ1-3; D remains ambiguous. V dropped 9 bases and J dropped 4 bases, with 19 bases sitting between them. The CDR3 is 15 amino acids. Germline CDR1 is LNHNV and CDR2 is YYDKDF (reference sequence). The DNA for the CDR3 is TGTGCCACGAGGGTGATCCCTTCTGGAGGAAACACCATATATTTT. It translates to CATRVIPSGGNTIYF.

The chain carries TRBV14 and TRBJ1-1, with 8 bases identical to TRBD1. Germline V gives CDR1 SGHDN, CDR2 FVKESK. This CDR3 is 17 amino acids long. V was clipped by 1 base and J by 0 bases; unmatched bases: 7. CDR3 in amino acids: CASSQAGQGTMNTEAFF. The CDR3 DNA follows: TGTGCCAGCAGCCAAGCAGGACAGGGTACCATGAACACTGAAGCTTTCTTT.

This clone was observed a single time. The chain couples TRBV10-3 to TRBJ2-2; 7 bases fit TRBD2. Germline V gene data show CDR1 as ENHRY and CDR2 as SYGVKD. The CDR3 totals 14 residues. With 0 bases clipped from V and 5 bases from J, the junction kept 0 bases outside the gene matches. DNA of the CDR3: TGTGCCATCAGTGAGTCGGGGGGGACCGGGGAGCTGTTTTTT. Protein product: CAISESGGTGELFF.

The genes are TRBV7-9 and TRBJ2-3; D is possibly TRBD2 (7 bases). The length of the CDR3 is 15 residues. V shed 4 bases and J shed 5 bases, with 16 bases lying between them. Germline V gene data show CDR1 as SEHNR and CDR2 as FQNEAQ (reference sequence). As DNA, the CDR3 is TGTGCCAGCAGCTGGGCGGGGGCGAAATTAGATACGCAGTATTTT. This gives the protein CASSWAGAKLDTQYF.

The CDR3 sequence: CASSVVPGAKFRPQHF. The CDR3 DNA reads TGTGCCAGCAGCGTAGTCCCAGGGGCGAAGTTTAGGCCCCAGCATTTT. V is TRBV9 and J is TRBJ1-5; TRBD1 might be the D (6 bases). The CDR3 loop spans 16 amino acids. V lost 0 bases and J lost 9, with 19 bases in between. Germline V gene lookup returns CDR1 SGDLS and CDR2 YYNGEE.

The V and J genes are TRBV28 and TRBJ2-5, with 8 bases identical to TRBD1. The trim removed 5 bases at V and 5 bases at J, leaving 7 bases unmatched. The V gene's germline CDR1 is MDHEN and CDR2 SYDVKM. The CDR3 spans 14 residues. This CDR3 reads CASSLQGAGETQYF. The CDR3 DNA is TGTGCCAGCAGTCTCCAGGGGGCAGGGGAGACCCAGTACTTC.

Worth noting for this clone: The identical CDR3 is also encoded by other nucleotide sequences in the sample. The chain links TRBV5-1 to TRBJ2-7; TRBD2 aligns across 7 bases. Germline V gene sequence: CDR1 SGHRS, CDR2 YFSETQ. The CDR3 is made up of 15 amino acids. V was pared by 0 bases and J by 0 bases, with 3 bases of the junction left unmatched. In nucleotides, the CDR3 is TGCGCCAGCAGCTTGGTGTCTAGCGGCTCCTACGAGCAGTACTTC. Encoded protein: CASSLVSSGSYEQYF.

The chain combines TRBV18 with TRBJ2-1; a weak D match, TRBD2 (6 bases). In germline, CDR1 is KGHSH, CDR2 LQKENI. The CDR3 runs 15 residues. V lost 3 bases, J lost 3 bases, and 12 bases lay in between. The CDR3 DNA sequence: TGTGCCAGCTCACCGGAGGGGACCAACTACAATGAGCAGTTCTTC. The encoded protein is CASSPEGTNYNEQFF.

The chain links TRBV10-3 to TRBJ2-3; 9 bases line up with TRBD2. Looked up from germline, CDR1 is ENHRY and CDR2 is SYGVKD. J gave up 2 bases and V 4 bases, and 4 bases lay outside the gene matches. There are 15 residues in the CDR3. The CDR3 here is CAISGLAGPTDTQYF. The CDR3, as DNA: TGTGCCATCAGTGGGCTAGCGGGACCCACAGATACGCAGTATTTT.

This clone was found a few times. The V gene is TRBV4-1, the J gene TRBJ2-7; D remains ambiguous. The length of the CDR3 is 12 residues. The V end lost 8 bases, the J end lost 3 bases, and 11 bases lay between the germline ends. Germline V gene data show CDR1 as MGHRA and CDR2 as YSYEKL. CDR3 DNA: TGCGCCAGCTCAAACTCCTACTACGAGCAGTACTTC. Residues: CASSNSYYEQYF.

The chain carries TRBV25-1 and TRBJ2-7, with D unresolved. V lost 5 bases, J lost 4 bases, and 6 bases lay in between. CDR3 size: 11 residues. Germline-derived CDR1 and CDR2 are MGHDK and SYGVNS. CDR3 sequence (DNA): TGTGCCAGCAGTAACGTGTACGAGCAGTACTTC. It is translated as CASSNVYEQYF.

V gene TRBV6-5 combines with J gene TRBJ2-7; D may be TRBD1 or TRBD2 (6 bases each). The ends were cut back, 8 bases at V and 0 bases at J, with 17 bases in the middle. Germline V gene data show CDR1 as MNHEY and CDR2 as SVGAGI. This CDR3 has 15 amino acids. The CDR3 region is CASRGLGTSSYEQYF. The DNA of the CDR3 is TGTGCCAGCCGGGGGCTGGGGACGAGCTCCTACGAGCAGTACTTC.

CDR3 sequence reads: CASSLATPTGPETQYF. The CDR3 DNA is TGCGCCAGCAGCTTGGCGACACCCACCGGTCCAGAGACCCAGTACTTC. This chain connects TRBV5-1 to TRBJ2-5; D ambiguous. This CDR3 spans 16 amino acids. V shed 0 bases and J shed 4 bases, with 16 bases lying between them. Germline V gene sequence: CDR1 SGHRS, CDR2 YFSETQ.

V is TRBV5-1 and J is TRBJ2-3; D is unresolved. The germline V and J ends were trimmed by 1 base and 6 bases, with 3 bases remaining between them. The CDR3 extends over 11 amino acids. Germline CDR1 and CDR2: SGHRS and YFSETQ. CDR3 nucleotide sequence: TGCGCCAGCAGCTTGCGGGATACGCAGTATTTT. This encodes CASSLRDTQYF.

This sequence joins TRBV4-1 and TRBJ1-1, with a weak D call TRBD1 (5 bases). Germline CDR1 is MGHRA and CDR2 is YSYEKL. This CDR3 contains 16 residues. V was cut by 5 bases and J by 1 base, with 17 bases left in between. The CDR3 bases are TGCGCCAGCAGCGTTGTGCGGGGCCCCCCGAACACTGAAGCTTTCTTT. This codes for CASSVVRGPPNTEAFF.

This chain connects TRBV15 to TRBJ1-3, with D unclear. Germline CDR1 reads LNHNV; CDR2 reads YYDKDF (reference sequence). This CDR3 spans 15 amino acids. V was cut by 0 bases and J by 4 bases, with 10 bases left in between. CDR3 nucleotide sequence: TGTGCCACCAGCAGAGATTTAAGTTCAGGAAACACCATATATTTT. Residues: CATSRDLSSGNTIYF.

The chain carries TRBV11-3 and TRBJ2-1; a weak D match, TRBD1 (6 bases). Trimming shortened V by 1 base and J by 0 bases, and 10 bases separated the two germline ends. Germline V CDR1 and CDR2: SGHNT, YENEEA. This CDR3 comprises 16 residues. The DNA for the CDR3 is TGTGCCAGCAGCTTAGGCGGACAGAGCTCCTACAATGAGCAGTTCTTC. This encodes CASSLGGQSSYNEQFF.

This clone was observed once. The chain carries TRBV11-2 and TRBJ2-7, with TRBD1 matching over 10 bases. This CDR3 contains 15 residues. The trim removed 7 bases at V and 3 bases at J, leaving 9 bases unmatched. CDR1 and CDR2 from the germline V gene are SGHAT and FQNNGV. The CDR3: CASTSAGTGVYEQYF. CDR3 in DNA: TGTGCCAGCACCTCGGCCGGGACAGGGGTCTACGAGCAGTACTTC.

The chain links TRBV27 to TRBJ1-1; 7 bases are a match to TRBD1. Trimming cost V 8 bases and J 2 bases; bases outside gene matches: 20. The length of the CDR3 is 18 residues. Germline assignment: CDR1 MNHEY and CDR2 SMNVEV (reference sequence). CDR3 bases: TGTGCCAGCGTTGCCTTGTCCGGGACAGTGGGCGGAAACACTGAAGCTTTCTTT. Protein product: CASVALSGTVGGNTEAFF.